One sample yielded the 9 T cell receptor beta chains listed below, sequenced in a study of OX40 agonist ivuxolimab in advanced cancers. Here immunoSEQ multiplex PCR was the method, and the copy in TCRdb shows in-frame clones only, minus some. The sample yields tens of thousands of clones, 85% seen once. Material: CD4+ or CD8+ T cells sorted from blood, obtained in a trial of the OX40 agonist ivuxolimab. These receptors were taken from an adult with an advanced solid tumor such as melanoma, head and neck, liver or kidney cancer.

The chain links TRBV28 to TRBJ2-6; the D is unclear. Trimming took off 5 bases at V and 4 bases at J, with 9 bases between the two ends. The germline V gene has CDR1 MDHEN and CDR2 SYDVKM. CDR3 length: 14 amino acids. The CDR3 nucleotides are TGTGCCAGCAGTCCCCCCCAGGGGGCCAACGTCCTGACTTTC. It yields the protein CASSPPQGANVLTF. The entire variable domain, with the rest obtained from reference TRBV28 and TRBJ2-6, is as follows: DVKVTQSSRYLVKRTGEKVFLECVQDMDHENMFWYRQDPGLGLRLIYFSYDVKMKEKGDIPEGYSVSREKKERFSLILESASTNQTSMYLCASSPPQGANVLTFGAGSRLTVL.

This rearrangement joins TRBV28 to TRBJ2-2; TRBD1 aligns across 8 bases. Germline trimming cut 5 bases from V and 3 bases from J; bases unmatched to any gene: 17. CDR1 MDHEN and CDR2 SYDVKM come from the germline V gene. The CDR3 is 19 amino acids. CDR3 sequence reads: CASSPQGAGATTDTGELFF. The CDR3 coding sequence is TGTGCCAGCAGTCCGCAGGGGGCCGGCGCGACGACGGACACCGGGGAGCTGTTTTTT.

The chain recombines TRBV12-2 with TRBJ1-5; the table's D call, TRBD1, has no DNA check behind it. TRBV12-2 is shown as a pseudogene. The CDR3 length is 17 residues. The CDR3 coding sequence is TGTGCAAGTCGCTCGACCCTTTGGGACAGGGGCAATCAGCCCCAGCATTTT. Translating it yields CASRSTLWDRGNQPQHF.

This sequence joins TRBV10-3 and TRBJ2-7; no reliable D call. CDR1 ENHRY and CDR2 SYGVKD come from the germline V gene. The length of the CDR3 is 13 residues. Trimming took off 2 bases at V and 2 bases at J, with 7 bases between the two ends. The CDR3 sequence is CAISEQETYEQYF. The CDR3 nucleotides are TGTGCCATCAGTGAGCAGGAGACCTACGAGCAGTACTTC.

The rearrangement joins TRBV23-1 to TRBJ2-2, with 9 bases lining up with TRBD2. TRBV23-1 is filed as an ORF, its function uncertain. The CDR3 spans 15 residues. Trimming cost V 7 bases and J 6 bases; bases outside gene matches: 9. CDR3 nucleotides: TGCGCCAGCACCTTAGCGGGAGAGGGATCCGGGGAGCTGTTTTTT. Translation gives CASTLAGEGSGELFF.

The chain uses TRBV10-3 and TRBJ2-1, with D possibly being TRBD2 (7 bases). Trimming shortened V by 6 bases and J by 7 bases, and 22 bases separated the two germline ends. Germline V lookup: CDR1 ENHRY, CDR2 SYGVKD. The CDR3 spans 16 residues. CDR3 in DNA: TGTGCCATCAGCGCCGGGGGCGGGGGAGTAAATAATGAGCAGTTCTTC. Translation: CAISAGGGGVNNEQFF.

As DNA, the CDR3 is TGTGCCAGCATTAAGTACAGGGGGCGCGGGTACGAGCAGTACTTC. Its protein is CASIKYRGRGYEQYF. The chain is built from TRBV6-5 and TRBJ2-7; 9 bases are a match to TRBD1. The V and J ends lost 7 bases and 4 bases, in that order; junction bases with no gene match: 11. The germline V gene encodes CDR1 MNHEY and CDR2 SVGAGI. The length of the CDR3 is 15 residues.

J is TRBJ2-7 and V is TRBV19; the match to TRBD1 covers 7 bases. Per the germline V gene, CDR1 is LNHDA and CDR2 is SQIVND (reference sequence). The CDR3 totals 13 residues. V shed 9 bases, J shed 6 bases, and the junction held 11 bases outside the gene matches. CDR3 DNA sequence: TGTGCCAGCTCCAGACAGGGCGTCCGCGAGCAGTACTTC. Residues: CASSRQGVREQYF. The whole variable domain, remainder taken from reference TRBV19 and TRBJ2-7, is DGGITQSPKYLFRKEGQNVTLSCEQNLNHDAMYWYRQDPGQGLRLIYYSQIVNDFQKGDIAEGYSVSREKKESFPLTVTSAQKNPTAFYLCASSRQGVREQYFGPGTRLTVT.

The chain has TRBV4-1 and TRBJ2-1, with 9 bases matching TRBD2. Germline CDR1 and CDR2: MGHRA and YSYEKL. V shed 0 bases and J 2 bases; nucleotides not matched to a gene: 11. There are 19 residues in the CDR3. The CDR3 here is CASSQDPGTSGRTYNEQFF. In nucleotides, the CDR3 is TGCGCCAGCAGCCAAGATCCGGGGACCAGCGGGAGGACCTACAATGAGCAGTTCTTC.